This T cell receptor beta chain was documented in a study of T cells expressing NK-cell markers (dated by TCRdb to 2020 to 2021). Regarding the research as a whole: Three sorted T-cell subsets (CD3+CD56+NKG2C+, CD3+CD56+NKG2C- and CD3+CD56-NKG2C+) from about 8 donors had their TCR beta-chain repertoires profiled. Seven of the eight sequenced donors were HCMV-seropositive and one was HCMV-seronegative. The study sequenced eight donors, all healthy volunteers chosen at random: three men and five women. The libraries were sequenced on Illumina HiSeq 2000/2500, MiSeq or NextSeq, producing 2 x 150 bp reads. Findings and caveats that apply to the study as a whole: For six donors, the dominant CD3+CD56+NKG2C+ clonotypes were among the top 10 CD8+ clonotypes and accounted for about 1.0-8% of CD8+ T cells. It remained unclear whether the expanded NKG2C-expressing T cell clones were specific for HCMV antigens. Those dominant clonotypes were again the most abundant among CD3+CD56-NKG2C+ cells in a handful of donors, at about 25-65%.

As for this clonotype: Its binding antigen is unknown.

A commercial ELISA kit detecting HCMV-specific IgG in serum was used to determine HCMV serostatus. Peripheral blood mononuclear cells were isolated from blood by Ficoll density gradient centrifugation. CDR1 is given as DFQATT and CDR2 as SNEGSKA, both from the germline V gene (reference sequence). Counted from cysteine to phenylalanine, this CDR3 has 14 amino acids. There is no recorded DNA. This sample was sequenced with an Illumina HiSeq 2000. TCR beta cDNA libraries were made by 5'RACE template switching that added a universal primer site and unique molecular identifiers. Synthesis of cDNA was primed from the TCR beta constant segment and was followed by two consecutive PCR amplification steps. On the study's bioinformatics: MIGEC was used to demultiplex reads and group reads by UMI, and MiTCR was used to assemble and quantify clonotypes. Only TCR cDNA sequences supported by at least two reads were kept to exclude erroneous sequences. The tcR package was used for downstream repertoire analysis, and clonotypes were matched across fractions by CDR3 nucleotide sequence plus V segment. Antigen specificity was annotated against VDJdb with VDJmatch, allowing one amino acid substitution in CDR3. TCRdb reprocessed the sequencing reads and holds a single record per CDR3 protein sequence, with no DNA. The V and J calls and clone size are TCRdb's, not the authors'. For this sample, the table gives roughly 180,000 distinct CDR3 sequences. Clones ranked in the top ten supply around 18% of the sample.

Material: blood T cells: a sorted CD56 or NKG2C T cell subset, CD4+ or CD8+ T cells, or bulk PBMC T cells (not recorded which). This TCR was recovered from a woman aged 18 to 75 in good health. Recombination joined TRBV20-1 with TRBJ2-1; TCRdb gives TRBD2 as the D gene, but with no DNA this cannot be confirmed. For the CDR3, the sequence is CSVLAGGPYNEQFF.